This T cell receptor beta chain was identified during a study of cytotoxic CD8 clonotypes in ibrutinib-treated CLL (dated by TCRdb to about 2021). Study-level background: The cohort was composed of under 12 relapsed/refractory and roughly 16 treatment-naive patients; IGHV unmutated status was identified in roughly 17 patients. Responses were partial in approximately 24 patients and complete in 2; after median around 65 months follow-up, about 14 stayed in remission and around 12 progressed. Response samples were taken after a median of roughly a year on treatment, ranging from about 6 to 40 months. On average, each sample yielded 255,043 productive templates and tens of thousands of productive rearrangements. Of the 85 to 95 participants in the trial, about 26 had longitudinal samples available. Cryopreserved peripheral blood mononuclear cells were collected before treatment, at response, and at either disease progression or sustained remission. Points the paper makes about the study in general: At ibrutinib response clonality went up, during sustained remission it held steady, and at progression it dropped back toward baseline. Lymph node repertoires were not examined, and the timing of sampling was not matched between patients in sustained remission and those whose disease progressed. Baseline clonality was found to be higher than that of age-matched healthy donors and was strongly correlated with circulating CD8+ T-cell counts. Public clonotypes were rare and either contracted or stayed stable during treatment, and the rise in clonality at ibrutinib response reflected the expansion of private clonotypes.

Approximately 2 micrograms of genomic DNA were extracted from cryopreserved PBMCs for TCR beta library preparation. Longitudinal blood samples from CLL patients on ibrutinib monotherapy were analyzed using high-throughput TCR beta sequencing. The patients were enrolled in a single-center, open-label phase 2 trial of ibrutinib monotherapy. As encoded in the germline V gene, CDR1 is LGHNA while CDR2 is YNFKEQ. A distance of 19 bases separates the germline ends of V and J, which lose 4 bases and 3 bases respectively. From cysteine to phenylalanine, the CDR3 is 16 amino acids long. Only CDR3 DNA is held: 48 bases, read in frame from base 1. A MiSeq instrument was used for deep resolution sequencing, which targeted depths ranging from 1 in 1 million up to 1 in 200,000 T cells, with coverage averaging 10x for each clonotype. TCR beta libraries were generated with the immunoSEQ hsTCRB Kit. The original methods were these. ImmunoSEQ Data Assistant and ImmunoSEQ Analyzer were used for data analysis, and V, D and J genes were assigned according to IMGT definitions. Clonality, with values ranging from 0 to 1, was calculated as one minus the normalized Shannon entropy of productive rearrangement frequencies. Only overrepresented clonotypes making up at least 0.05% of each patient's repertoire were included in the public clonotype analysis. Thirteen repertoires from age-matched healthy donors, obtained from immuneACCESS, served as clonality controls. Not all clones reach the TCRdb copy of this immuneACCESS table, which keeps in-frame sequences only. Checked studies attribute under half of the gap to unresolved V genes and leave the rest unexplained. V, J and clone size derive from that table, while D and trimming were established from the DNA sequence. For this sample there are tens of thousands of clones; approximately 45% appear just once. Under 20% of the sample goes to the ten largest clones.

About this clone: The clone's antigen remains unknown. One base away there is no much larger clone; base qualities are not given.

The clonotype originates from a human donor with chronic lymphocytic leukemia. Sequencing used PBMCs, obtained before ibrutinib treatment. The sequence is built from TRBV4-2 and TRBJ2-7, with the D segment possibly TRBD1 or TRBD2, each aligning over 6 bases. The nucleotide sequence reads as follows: TGTGCCAGCAGCCCGCGTTACTTCGGGGGCCGCTACGAGCAGTACTTC. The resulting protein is CASSPRYFGGRYEQYF.